This passage covers 26 T cell receptor beta chains from one sample sequenced in a study of CD8 T cells in ankylosing spondylitis. Findings and limits, study-wide: One TCR beta motif, made up of eight or nine highly homologous variants, appeared characteristic of ankylosing spondylitis blood.

Antigens of these TCRs are unknown. One entry per CDR3 protein results from TCRdb running MiXCR on the 5' RACE reads. The table records a few hundred thousand distinct CDR3 sequences, around 22% of them present only once. Sequenced: blood, either unsorted or a sorted T cell fraction (not recorded which). These receptors were taken from a male donor with ankylosing spondylitis.

This clonotype has a count of ten or more. CDR3 region: CASSLVARQETQYF. The DNA of the CDR3 is TGCGCCAGCAGCTTGGTTGCGCGGCAAGAGACCCAGTACTTC. The rearrangement uses TRBV5-1 and TRBJ2-5; D remains ambiguous. Germline-derived CDR1 and CDR2 are SGHRS and YFSETQ. Deletions cut 0 bases from V and 2 bases from J, with 8 bases between. The CDR3 consists of 14 residues.

This chain joins TRBV3-1 and TRBJ1-3; TRBD1 might be the D (6 bases). CDR3 length: 18 amino acids. Germline CDR1 LGHDT, CDR2 YNNKEL (reference sequence). V was clipped by 2 bases and J by 0 bases, with 17 bases between them. CDR3: CASSQYPLGHSSGNTIYF. CDR3 bases: TGTGCCAGCAGCCAATATCCCCTGGGACACAGCTCTGGAAACACCATATATTTT.

This clonotype was detected a few times. V usage is TRBV20-1 and J usage is TRBJ2-1; D may be TRBD1 or TRBD2 (6 bases each). V was shortened by 3 bases and J by 5 bases, with 14 bases between the two germline ends. The CDR3 spans 14 residues. From germline, CDR1 is DFQATT and CDR2 SNEGSKA (reference sequence). DNA of the CDR3: TGCAGTGCTAGGAGGGGGGTATTGGACAATGAGCAGTTCTTC. Residues: CSARRGVLDNEQFF.

This chain uses TRBV28 with TRBJ2-1; 7 nucleotides match TRBD2. The V gene end was trimmed by 6 bases and the J gene end by 0 bases; junction bases not matched to a gene: 5. The CDR3 runs 15 residues. CDR1 and CDR2 (germline): MDHEN, SYDVKM. The CDR3 nucleotides read TGTGCCAGCAGAAGTGGGGACTACTCCTACAATGAGCAGTTCTTC. Protein: CASRSGDYSYNEQFF.

This clonotype turned up a few times. This sequence joins TRBV24-1 and TRBJ2-2; D is undetermined. Germline CDR1 is KGHDR and CDR2 is SFDVKD. CDR3 length: 18 residues. Trimming removed 4 bases at V and 0 bases at J, with 17 bases between. This CDR3 reads CATSDPPGSQANTGELFF. The CDR3 bases are TGTGCCACCAGTGACCCCCCAGGATCTCAAGCGAACACCGGGGAGCTGTTTTTT.

This clonotype came up a few times. V is TRBV20-1 and J is TRBJ1-1; tentatively, D is TRBD1 (6 bases). The V gene's germline CDR1 is DFQATT and CDR2 SNEGSKA (reference sequence). This CDR3 has 14 residues. With 6 bases removed from V and 7 bases from J, the gap between germline ends came to 21 bases. CDR3 in amino acids: CSALIPWGRIEAFF. The DNA of the CDR3 is TGCAGTGCCCTTATTCCCTGGGGGCGGATTGAAGCTTTCTTT.

The V gene is TRBV25-1, the J gene TRBJ2-7, with D perhaps matching TRBD2 (5 bases). The CDR3 covers 14 residues. CDR1 and CDR2 from the germline V gene are MGHDK and SYGVNS. The V gene lost 3 bases and the J gene lost 2 bases, with 11 bases spanning the gap. The CDR3 DNA sequence: TGTGCCAGCAGTGATAGGACTGGGACCTACGAGCAGTACTTC. Amino acid sequence: CASSDRTGTYEQYF.

The table lists this clonotype with a few counts. The V call is TRBV2, the J call TRBJ2-7, with D possibly TRBD1 on 6 matching bases. V lost 7 bases to trimming and J lost 5 bases, with 12 bases between them. This CDR3 has 12 residues. The germline V gene has CDR1 SNHLY and CDR2 FYNNEI. In nucleotides, the CDR3 is TGTGCCAGCACACAGGGATGGGACGAGCAGTACTTC. Translation: CASTQGWDEQYF.

The chain has TRBV5-1 and TRBJ2-1; 8 bases map to TRBD2. The CDR3 sequence is 15 residues long. CDR1 and CDR2 (germline): SGHRS, YFSETQ. V shed 2 bases, J shed 5 bases, and the junction held 6 bases outside the gene matches. The CDR3 loop reads CASSFGSGTHNEQFF. The CDR3 nucleotides are TGCGCCAGCAGCTTTGGTAGCGGGACACACAATGAGCAGTTCTTC.

This clonotype occurred many times. The V and J genes are TRBV4-1 and TRBJ2-1, with 14 bases fitting TRBD2. This CDR3 has 17 amino acids. Germline CDR1 is MGHRA and CDR2 is YSYEKL. V was clipped by 1 base and J by 10 bases; unmatched bases: 9. For the CDR3, the DNA is TGCGCCAGCAGCCAAGGGGGACTAGCGGGAGCTTCGAGGGAGCAGTTCTTC. Residues: CASSQGGLAGASREQFF.

This chain links TRBV7-8 with TRBJ1-1; 10 bases line up with TRBD1. This CDR3 spans 14 amino acids. The V gene end was trimmed by 7 bases and the J gene end by 6 bases; junction bases not matched to a gene: 8. Germline CDR1 and CDR2: SGHVS and FQNEAQ. CDR3 in DNA: TGTGCCAGCACCCCGGACAGGGGGAGATCTGAAGCTTTCTTT. Amino acid sequence: CASTPDRGRSEAFF.

This clonotype was seen just once. The rearrangement joins TRBV11-2 to TRBJ2-1; the match to TRBD2 covers 8 bases. This CDR3 is built from 16 residues. Germline trimming cut 5 bases from V and 4 bases from J; bases unmatched to any gene: 10. Germline CDR1 SGHAT, CDR2 FQNNGV. CDR3 sequence reads: CASSRGAGGEYNEQFF. The CDR3 nucleotides read TGTGCCAGCAGCAGAGGGGCGGGGGGCGAATACAATGAGCAGTTCTTC.

The CDR3 region is CASSFEGRQPQHF. The CDR3 DNA follows: TGTGCCAGCAGTTTTGAGGGGCGTCAGCCCCAGCATTTT. V and J are TRBV12-3 or TRBV12-4 and TRBJ1-5; D perhaps matches TRBD1 (5 bases). The CDR3 is 13 residues long. Trimming stripped 3 bases from V and 6 bases from J, with 9 bases between.

This clonotype was counted only a few times. V is TRBV18 and J is TRBJ2-7; 10 bases align to TRBD2. The CDR3 totals 15 residues. The junction had 5 bases not matched to a gene; V was cut back by 4 bases and J by 2 bases. The V gene's germline CDR1 is KGHSH and CDR2 LQKENI. The CDR3 reads CASSRSGRAPYEQYF. DNA for the CDR3: TGTGCCAGCTCACGGAGCGGGAGGGCACCCTACGAGCAGTACTTC.

This clonotype was seen only a few times. The chain uses TRBV28 and TRBJ2-2, with 8 bases that match TRBD1. Germline values: CDR1 MDHEN, CDR2 SYDVKM. The CDR3 has 15 residues. The J segment lost 7 bases and the V segment lost 3 bases, leaving 7 bases of the junction unmatched. CDR3 protein: CASSLPRGHGGELFF. In nucleotides, the CDR3 is TGTGCCAGCAGTTTGCCCAGGGGGCATGGCGGGGAGCTGTTTTTT.

V usage is TRBV9 and J usage is TRBJ2-1; TRBD1 agrees at 9 bases. The germline gives CDR1 SGDLS, CDR2 YYNGEE. The CDR3 runs 20 residues. J gave up 8 bases and V 4 bases, and 25 bases lay outside the gene matches. CDR3 in DNA: TGTGCCAGCAGCTCCCCCCCGGAGTTGTTCGGGACAGGGATCTCCCATGAGCAGTTCTTC. Its protein is CASSSPPELFGTGISHEQFF.

This clonotype was observed a few times. This chain uses TRBV28 with TRBJ2-7, with D perhaps matching TRBD1 (5 bases). Germline V lookup: CDR1 MDHEN, CDR2 SYDVKM. Trimming stripped 9 bases from V and 0 bases from J, with 24 bases between. This CDR3 is built from 17 residues. The CDR3: CASIQMPPRASSYEQYF. The CDR3 nucleotides are TGTGCCAGTATACAAATGCCACCCAGGGCCAGCTCCTACGAGCAGTACTTC.

V usage is TRBV10-3 and J usage is TRBJ2-1; 9 bases agree with TRBD1. There are 16 residues in the CDR3. CDR1 ENHRY and CDR2 SYGVKD come from the germline V gene. V lost 9 bases and J lost 0; bases outside the gene matches: 9. In DNA, the CDR3 is TGTGCCATTAGAACCGGGACAGGGAGCTCCTACAATGAGCAGTTCTTC. As protein: CAIRTGTGSSYNEQFF.

The chain joins TRBV7-2 to TRBJ2-1; D is uncertain. This CDR3 region has 11 residues. Germline-derived CDR1 and CDR2 are SGHTA and FQGNSA. V lost 5 bases to trimming and J lost 4 bases, with 3 bases between them. The CDR3: CASSKYNEQFF. CDR3 nucleotides: TGTGCCAGCAGCAAATACAATGAGCAGTTCTTC.

The rearrangement uses TRBV6-1 and TRBJ2-4; D is perhaps TRBD1 (6 bases). Per germline, CDR1 MNHNS and CDR2 SASEGT. Trimming stripped 6 bases from V and 6 bases from J, with 15 bases between. The CDR3 has 14 amino acids. CDR3: CASSSGQPGNIQYF. CDR3 DNA: TGTGCCAGCAGCTCCGGACAGCCAGGAAACATTCAGTACTTC.

In this sample, this clonotype turned up a few times. The genes are TRBV19 and TRBJ1-1; D gene ambiguous. Germline CDR1 LNHDA, CDR2 SQIVND (reference sequence). Trimming cost V 3 bases and J 8 bases, with 10 bases left between them. This CDR3 region has 12 residues. The CDR3 DNA follows: TGTGCCAGTAGTATGCAGCCGGCAGAAGCTTTCTTT. The encoded protein is CASSMQPAEAFF.

This clonotype was seen more than once but under ten times. The chain joins TRBV5-1 to TRBJ1-1; D gene unclear. The germline V and J ends were trimmed by 1 base and 5 bases, with 12 bases remaining between them. The germline V gene encodes CDR1 SGHRS and CDR2 YFSETQ. CDR3 size: 14 residues. The CDR3 sequence: CASSLTATRTEAFF. The CDR3 DNA reads as TGCGCCAGCAGCTTGACGGCGACGAGGACTGAAGCTTTCTTT.

This clonotype was found a few times. V is TRBV7-6 and J is TRBJ2-3, with 8 positions matching TRBD1. V trimming: 1 base; J trimming: 1 base; junction bases outside the gene matches: 4. This CDR3 is built from 16 residues. Germline V gene data show CDR1 as SGHVS and CDR2 as FNYEAQ. CDR3 in amino acids: CASSLVPGQGTDTQYF. CDR3 sequence (DNA): TGTGCCAGCAGCTTAGTCCCGGGACAGGGCACAGATACGCAGTATTTT.

The V call is TRBV5-1, the J call TRBJ2-7; D is perhaps TRBD2 (5 bases). This CDR3 comprises 13 residues. V was pared by 7 bases and J by 2 bases, with 13 bases between. CDR1 is SGHRS, CDR2 YFSETQ, per germline. The CDR3 region has the DNA TGCGCCAGCGGGAGCGGAGTAGCCTACGAGCAGTACTTC. Translating gives CASGSGVAYEQYF.

The rearrangement uses TRBV5-1 and TRBJ1-1, with 7 bases identical to TRBD1. This CDR3 is 17 amino acids long. Germline V lookup: CDR1 SGHRS, CDR2 YFSETQ. J gave up 8 bases and V 1 base, and 17 bases lay outside the gene matches. The CDR3 coding sequence is TGCGCCAGCAGCTTGCCCGAAGCATACGACAGGGCCTCCGAAGCTTTCTTT. Translation: CASSLPEAYDRASEAFF.

The chain combines TRBV9 with TRBJ2-7; 7 bases map to TRBD2. The trim removed 4 bases at V and 7 bases at J, leaving 11 bases unmatched. CDR1 and CDR2 from the germline V gene are SGDLS and YYNGEE. CDR3 size: 14 residues. The CDR3 loop is CASSSGEGLREQYF. CDR3 coding DNA: TGTGCCAGCAGCTCCGGGGAGGGCCTGCGGGAGCAGTACTTC.